The clone carrying this T cell receptor beta chain was seen a handful of times. Its antigen remains unknown. A second PCR, run for about 6 to 11 cycles, used a sample-barcoded 5' primer plus a J-beta primer mix. Tags on each cDNA molecule came from a template-switch adaptor with 12 random nucleotides. TCRdb re-called the 5' RACE reads through MiXCR, storing one row per CDR3 protein. The table lists 1.5 million to 2 million distinct CDR3 sequences, about 30% of them singletons, with approximately 7.7% in the top ten. The trim removed 3 bases at V and 9 bases at J, leaving 9 bases unmatched. This CDR3 comprises 15 residues. Germline V CDR1 and CDR2: SGHRS, YFSETQ. The source of the sample is a study of blood T cells in healthy people across ages. Study findings and constraints: Not knowing donor CMV status may have confounded expanded clonotype changes.

This rearrangement joins TRBV5-1 to TRBJ2-1; 10 nucleotides line up with TRBD1. Material for sequencing was blood. The TCR was taken from a woman aged 25-40 years in good health. As DNA, the CDR3 is TGCGCCAGCAGCTCCCCGGGACAGGGGTCGAGTGAGCAGTTCTTC. It translates to CASSSPGQGSSEQFF.